The text below deals with one TCR beta chain. Its antigen is as yet unknown. The CDR3 totals 12 residues. The germline V gene encodes CDR1 SGHTA and CDR2 FQGNSA. This entry belongs to a study of T cells expressing NK-cell markers. Study results and limitations: Among CD8+ T cells from about 6 donors, dominant NKG2C+ clonotypes accounted for roughly 1.0-7.0%. The study found these clonotypes also leading the CD3+CD56-NKG2C+ fraction in several donors.

TCR beta cDNA was made by 5'RACE template switching with UMIs. TCRdb reprocessed the 5' RACE reads, keeping one entry per CDR3 protein, no DNA. Found here are about 260,000 distinct CDR3 sequences; the top ten clones hold 0.39%. This sequence joins TRBV7-2 and TRBJ1-6. Sequenced input: blood T cells: a sorted CD56 or NKG2C T cell subset, CD4+ or CD8+ T cells, or bulk PBMC T cells (not recorded which). This TCR came from a man between 18 and 29 years old in good health. CDR3 loop: CASSLQTSPLHF. Combining the CDR3 with reference TRBV7-2 and TRBJ1-6 gives the whole variable domain GAGVSQSPSNKVTEKGKDVELRCDPISGHTALYWYRQSLGQGLEFLIYFQGNSAPDKSGLPSDRFSAERTGGSVSTLTIQRTQQEDSAVYLCASSLQTSPLHFGNGTRLTVT.